Presented here are 16 T cell receptor beta chains from one specimen sequenced in a study of blood T cells in healthy people across ages. The second PCR ran about 6 to 11 cycles with a sample-barcoded 5' primer and J-beta primers. One entry per CDR3 protein results from TCRdb running MiXCR on the 5' RACE reads. This sample has almost 1 million distinct CDR3 sequences, with just over 50% found just once. The sample consisted of blood. The receptors were sampled from a woman aged 55-70 years in good health.

The rearrangement uses TRBV14 and TRBJ2-1; 11 nucleotides agree with TRBD1. J gave up 4 bases and V 5 bases, and 4 bases lay outside the gene matches. CDR3 length equals 15 residues. Germline-derived CDR1 and CDR2 are SGHDN and FVKESK. The CDR3 loop reads CASSIGQGAYNEQFF. The CDR3, as DNA: TGTGCCAGCAGCATCGGACAGGGGGCATACAATGAGCAGTTCTTC.

A word on this clonotype: One end of the junction does not line up with germline, which may come from a read error. The chain employs TRBV19 and TRBJ2-5; D tentatively reads TRBD1 or TRBD2 (5 bases each). TRBJ2-7 matches the DNA end more closely, so the J call is doubtful. This CDR3 comprises 16 residues. From germline, CDR1 is LNHDA and CDR2 SQIVND (reference sequence). The CDR3 here is CASSMVLSGRPYEQYF. Written as DNA, the CDR3 is TGCGCCAGTAGTATGGTGCTATCGGGACGTCCTTACGAGCAGTACTTC.

This clonotype was picked up one time. One end of the junction is discordant with germline, which a read error may explain. V and J are TRBV10-3 and TRBJ2-7, with TRBD2 matching 7 bases. Germline V gene data show CDR1 as ENHRY and CDR2 as SYGVKD. This CDR3 region has 18 residues. CDR3 sequence (DNA): TGCGCCATCAGTCAATCTCCGACTAGCTTTCTAGGAACCTACGAGCAGTACTTC. This gives the protein CAISQSPTSFLGTYEQYF.

This clonotype occurred a few times. The chain uses TRBV4-1 and TRBJ2-5; 8 positions match TRBD1. The J call may be mistaken, given a closer DNA end match to TRBJ2-7. The CDR3 sequence is 14 residues long. In germline, CDR1 is MGHRA, CDR2 YSYEKL. CDR3 bases: TGCGCCAGCAGCTTTTCCGACAGGGGATACGAGCAGTACTTC. This sequence encodes CASSFSDRGYEQYF.

CDR3 sequence (DNA): TGTGCCAGCAGTATAGACCGAACTCACTACGAGCAGTACTTC. It yields the protein CASSIDRTHYEQYF. The chain couples TRBV6-5 to TRBJ2-7, with D hard to call. CDR1 and CDR2 (germline): MNHEY, SVGAGI. CDR3 size: 14 residues. V gave up 5 bases and J gave up 3 bases, with 14 bases separating them.

The chain is built from TRBV7-2 and TRBJ2-1, with 10 bases fitting TRBD1. Germline V gene lookup returns CDR1 SGHTA and CDR2 FQGNSA. V lost 2 bases to trimming and J lost 9 bases; unmatched junction nucleotides: 7. The CDR3 length is 15 residues. CDR3 protein: CASSLRDRGSSEQFF. CDR3 nucleotides: TGTGCCAGCAGCTTAAGGGACAGGGGAAGCAGTGAGCAGTTCTTC.

Concerning this clonotype itself: One end of the junction does not line up with germline, which may come from a read error. V is TRBV7-9 and J is TRBJ1-1; D not certain. Germline V gives CDR1 SEHNR, CDR2 FQNEAQ (reference sequence). The CDR3 length is 12 residues. Written as DNA, the CDR3 is TGTGCCAGCAAGAGGGCAGCCACTGGAGCTTTCTTT. Its translation is CASKRAATGAFF.

Only one count was recorded for this clonotype. The genes are TRBV6-1 and TRBJ1-1; D not certain. This CDR3 has 13 amino acids. Germline CDR1 reads MNHNS; CDR2 reads SASEGT. V lost 1 base and J lost 12, with 15 bases in between. In DNA form, the CDR3 reads TGTGCCAGCAGTGAAGGACGGTCCCTCGGTTCTTTCTTT. This gives the protein CASSEGRSLGSFF.

The rearrangement joins TRBV24-1 to TRBJ2-3, with a weak D call TRBD1 (5 bases). V dropped 5 bases and J dropped 6 bases, with 23 bases sitting between them. Germline loops: CDR1 KGHDR, CDR2 SFDVKD. The CDR3 has 17 amino acids. The CDR3, as DNA: TGTGCCACCAGTGCCCTGGACACTTCGAAACGTGGGGATACGCAGTATTTT. This encodes CATSALDTSKRGDTQYF.

This clonotype has just a few counts. The chain recombines TRBV10-3 with TRBJ2-3; D might be TRBD2 (6 bases). CDR1 ENHRY and CDR2 SYGVKD come from the germline V gene. V was cut by 3 bases and J by 1 base, with 11 bases left in between. This CDR3 comprises 15 residues. The CDR3 protein is CAISERRDGTDTQYF. The CDR3 DNA is TGTGCCATCAGTGAAAGGCGGGACGGCACAGATACGCAGTATTTT.

The rearrangement uses TRBV6-2 or TRBV6-3 and TRBJ2-5; 9 nucleotides match TRBD1. Germline values: CDR1 MNHEY, CDR2 SVGEGT. Trimming took 5 bases from V and 2 from J; bases not matched to a gene: 9. This CDR3 is 16 amino acids long. The CDR3 DNA sequence: TGTGCCAGCAGTCCGGGACAGGGCAGTTGGCAAGAGACCCAGTACTTC. This gives the protein CASSPGQGSWQETQYF.

As to this clonotype: Mismatch with germline at one junction end may stem from a read error. CDR3 in DNA: TGTGCCGGCAGTTACGAGACTGGAGCTGGGGAGCAGTTCTTC. It specifies CAGSYETGAGEQFF. V is TRBV6-6 and J is TRBJ2-1; D unclear. From germline, CDR1 is MNHNY and CDR2 SVGAGI (reference sequence). The CDR3 totals 14 residues.

This clonotype was counted between two and nine times. The rearrangement links TRBV7-9 to TRBJ1-5; D call uncertain. The ends were cut back, 1 base at V and 6 bases at J, with 7 bases in the middle. The V gene's germline CDR1 is SEHNR and CDR2 FQNEAQ (reference sequence). CDR3 length: 13 residues. The CDR3 DNA sequence: TGTGCCAGCAGCTTAGGGATTTCTCAGCCCCAGCATTTT. Amino acid sequence: CASSLGISQPQHF.

The rearrangement joins TRBV25-1 to TRBJ2-7; maybe TRBD2 (7 bases). The CDR3 is made up of 13 amino acids. The germline V gene encodes CDR1 MGHDK and CDR2 SYGVNS. Trimming took off 7 bases at V and 5 bases at J, with 15 bases between the two ends. For the CDR3, the DNA is TGTGCCAGCAATTTTGCGGGGGCCAACGAGCAGTACTTC. Translating it yields CASNFAGANEQYF.

The CDR3 protein is CASSTSGTEETQYF. The CDR3 region has the DNA TGTGCCAGCAGTACCTCCGGGACAGAAGAGACCCAGTACTTC. This chain uses TRBV12-3 or TRBV12-4 with TRBJ2-5; TRBD1 agrees at 7 bases. CDR3 length: 14 residues. J was trimmed by 3 bases and V by 5 bases; bases with no gene match: 6.

This clonotype was seen more than once but under ten times. The chain uses TRBV20-1 and TRBJ2-4; tentatively, D is TRBD1 or TRBD2 (5 bases each). This CDR3 contains 15 residues. Looked up from germline, CDR1 is DFQATT and CDR2 is SNEGSKA (reference sequence). With 5 bases removed from V and 0 bases from J, the gap between germline ends came to 14 bases. The CDR3 coding sequence is TGCAGTGCTGAAAGGGGCGGGTTAGCCAAAAACATTCAGTACTTC. Its protein is CSAERGGLAKNIQYF.